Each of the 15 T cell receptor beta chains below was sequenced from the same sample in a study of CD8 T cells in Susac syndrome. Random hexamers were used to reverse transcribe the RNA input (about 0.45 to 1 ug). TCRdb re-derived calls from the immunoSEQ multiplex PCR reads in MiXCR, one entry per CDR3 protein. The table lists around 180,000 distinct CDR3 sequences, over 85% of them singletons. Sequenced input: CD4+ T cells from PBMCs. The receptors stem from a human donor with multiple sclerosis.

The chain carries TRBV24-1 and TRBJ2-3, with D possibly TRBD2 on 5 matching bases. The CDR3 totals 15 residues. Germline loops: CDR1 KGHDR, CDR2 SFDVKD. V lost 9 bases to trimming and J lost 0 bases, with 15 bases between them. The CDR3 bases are TGTGCCACCTCTCGTGGACTCCAAAGCACAGATACGCAGTATTTT. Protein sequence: CATSRGLQSTDTQYF.

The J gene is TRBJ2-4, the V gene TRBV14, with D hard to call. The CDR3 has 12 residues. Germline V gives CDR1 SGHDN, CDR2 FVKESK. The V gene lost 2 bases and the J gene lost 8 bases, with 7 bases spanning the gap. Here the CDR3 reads CASSQWGYIQYF. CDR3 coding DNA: TGTGCCAGCAGCCAATGGGGATACATTCAGTACTTC.

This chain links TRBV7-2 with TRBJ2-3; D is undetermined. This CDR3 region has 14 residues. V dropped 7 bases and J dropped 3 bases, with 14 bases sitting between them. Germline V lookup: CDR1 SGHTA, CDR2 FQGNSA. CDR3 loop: CASTSGPGTDTQYF. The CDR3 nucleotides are TGTGCCAGCACCTCCGGGCCTGGGACAGATACGCAGTATTTT.

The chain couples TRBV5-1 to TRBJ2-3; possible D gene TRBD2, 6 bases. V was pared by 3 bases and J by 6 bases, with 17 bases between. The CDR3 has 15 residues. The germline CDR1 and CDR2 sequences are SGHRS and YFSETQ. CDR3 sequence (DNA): TGCGCCAGCAGCTCAGCGGGTTATGGTCCGGATACGCAGTATTTT. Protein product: CASSSAGYGPDTQYF.

DNA for the CDR3: TGTGCCAGTCCCTTTGGGGACGACTCGTACGAGCAGTACTTC. This codes for CASPFGDDSYEQYF. This chain connects TRBV27 to TRBJ2-7, with D perhaps TRBD1 or TRBD2 (5 bases each). Germline V CDR1 and CDR2: MNHEY, SMNVEV (reference sequence). The CDR3 has 14 amino acids. V lost 9 bases to trimming and J lost 4 bases, with 19 bases between them.

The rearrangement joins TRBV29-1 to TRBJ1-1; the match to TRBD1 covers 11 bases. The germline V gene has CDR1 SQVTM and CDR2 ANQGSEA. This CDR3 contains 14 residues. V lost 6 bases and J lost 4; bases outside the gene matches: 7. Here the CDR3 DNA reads TGCAGCGTGCTACGCGGGACAGGGGGCACTGAAGCTTTCTTT. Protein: CSVLRGTGGTEAFF.

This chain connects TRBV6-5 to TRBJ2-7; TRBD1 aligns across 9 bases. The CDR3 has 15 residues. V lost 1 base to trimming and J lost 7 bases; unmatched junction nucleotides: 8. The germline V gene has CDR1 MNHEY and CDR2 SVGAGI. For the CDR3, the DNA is TGTGCCAGCAGTTACTTCGCTTTAGGACAGGGGGAGCAGTACTTC. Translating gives CASSYFALGQGEQYF.

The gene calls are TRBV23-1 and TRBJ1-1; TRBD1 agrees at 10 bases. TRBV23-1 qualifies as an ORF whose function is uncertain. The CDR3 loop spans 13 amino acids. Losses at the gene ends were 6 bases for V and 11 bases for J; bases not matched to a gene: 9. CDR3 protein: CASSQDRQGAAFF. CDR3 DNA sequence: TGCGCCAGCAGCCAAGACAGACAGGGGGCCGCTTTCTTT.

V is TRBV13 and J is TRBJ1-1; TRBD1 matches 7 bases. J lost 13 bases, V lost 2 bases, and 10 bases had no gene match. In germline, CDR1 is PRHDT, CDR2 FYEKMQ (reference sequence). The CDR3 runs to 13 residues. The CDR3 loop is CASSLLGGLKVFF. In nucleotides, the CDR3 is TGTGCCAGCAGCTTATTAGGGGGCCTTAAAGTTTTCTTT.

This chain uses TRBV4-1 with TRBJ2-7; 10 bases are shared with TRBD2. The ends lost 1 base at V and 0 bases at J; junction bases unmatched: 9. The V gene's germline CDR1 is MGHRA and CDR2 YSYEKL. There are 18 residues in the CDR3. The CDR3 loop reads CASSQALQPSGSSYEQYF. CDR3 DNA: TGCGCCAGCAGCCAAGCTCTCCAGCCTAGCGGGAGCTCCTACGAGCAGTACTTC.

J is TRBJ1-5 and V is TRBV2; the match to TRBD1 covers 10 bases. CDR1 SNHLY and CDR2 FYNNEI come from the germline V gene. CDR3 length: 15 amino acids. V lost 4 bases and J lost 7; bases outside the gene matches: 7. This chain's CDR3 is CASSVRDRGQQPQHF. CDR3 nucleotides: TGTGCCAGCAGTGTCCGGGACAGGGGACAACAGCCCCAGCATTTT.

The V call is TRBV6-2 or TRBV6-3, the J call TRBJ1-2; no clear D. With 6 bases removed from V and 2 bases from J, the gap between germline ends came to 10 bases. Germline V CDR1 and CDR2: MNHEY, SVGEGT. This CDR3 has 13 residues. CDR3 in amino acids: CASSPMQNYGYTF. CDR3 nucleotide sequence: TGTGCCAGCAGCCCCATGCAGAACTATGGCTACACCTTC.

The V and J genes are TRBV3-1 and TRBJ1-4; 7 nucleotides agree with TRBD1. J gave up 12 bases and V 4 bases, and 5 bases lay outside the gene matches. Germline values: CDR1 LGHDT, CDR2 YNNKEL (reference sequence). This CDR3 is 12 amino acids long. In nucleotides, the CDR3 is TGTGCCAGCAGCCGCGCAGGGGGAGAACTGTTTTTT. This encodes CASSRAGGELFF.

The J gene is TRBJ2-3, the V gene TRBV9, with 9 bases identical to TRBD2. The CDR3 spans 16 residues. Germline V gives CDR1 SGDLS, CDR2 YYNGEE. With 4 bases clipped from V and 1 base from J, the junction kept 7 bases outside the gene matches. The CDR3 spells CASSTAPSGGTDTQYF. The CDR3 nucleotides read TGTGCCAGCAGCACAGCCCCTAGCGGGGGCACAGATACGCAGTATTTT.

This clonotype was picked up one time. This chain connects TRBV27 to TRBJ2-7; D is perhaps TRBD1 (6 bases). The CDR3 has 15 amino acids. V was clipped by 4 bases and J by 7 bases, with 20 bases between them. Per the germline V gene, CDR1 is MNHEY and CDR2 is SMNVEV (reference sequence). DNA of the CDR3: TGTGCCAGCAGTTCCTTATTAAAACAGGGTTTGGAGCAGTACTTC. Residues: CASSSLLKQGLEQYF.